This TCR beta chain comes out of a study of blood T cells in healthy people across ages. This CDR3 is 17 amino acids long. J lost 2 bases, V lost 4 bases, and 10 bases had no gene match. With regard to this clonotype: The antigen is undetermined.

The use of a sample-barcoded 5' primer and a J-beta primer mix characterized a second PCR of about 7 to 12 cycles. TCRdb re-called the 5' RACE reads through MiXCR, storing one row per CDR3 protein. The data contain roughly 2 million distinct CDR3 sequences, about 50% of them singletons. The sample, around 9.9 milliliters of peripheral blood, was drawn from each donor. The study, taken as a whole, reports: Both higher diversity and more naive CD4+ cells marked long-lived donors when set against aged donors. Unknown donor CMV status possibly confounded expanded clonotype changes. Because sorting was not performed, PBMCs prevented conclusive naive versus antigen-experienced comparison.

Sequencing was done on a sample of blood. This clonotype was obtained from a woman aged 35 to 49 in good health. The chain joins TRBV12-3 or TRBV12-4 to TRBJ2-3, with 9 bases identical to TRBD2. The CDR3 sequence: CASSSAQLAGFTDTQYF. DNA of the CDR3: TGTGCCAGCAGTTCCGCCCAACTAGCGGGTTTCACAGATACGCAGTATTTT.